What follows are 19 T cell receptor beta chains derived from one specimen sequenced in a study of Graves' ophthalmopathy and Graves' hyperthyroidism. Amplification targeted the TCR beta CDR3 regions, with RNA transcripts as the source material. Amplification began with first-round RT-PCR using HTBI primers, then second-round multiplex PCR was performed. From the multiplex PCR reads, TCRdb called clonotypes with MiXCR, one entry per CDR3 protein. Of over a million distinct CDR3 sequences listed, roughly two fifths are singletons. Sequenced input: peripheral blood or thyroid tissue (not recorded which). The receptors derive from an adult man with Graves' hyperthyroidism.

The rearrangement uses TRBV7-9 and TRBJ2-2; D is unclear. The CDR3 has 16 residues. V lost 1 base to trimming and J lost 4 bases, with 13 bases between them. The germline V gene encodes CDR1 SEHNR and CDR2 FQNEAQ (reference sequence). DNA for the CDR3: TGTGCCAGCAGCTTAGGAGCAGGTTTTGGCACCGGGGAGCTGTTTTTT. As protein: CASSLGAGFGTGELFF.

This clonotype was seen ten or more times. This chain connects TRBV6-5 to TRBJ1-6; tentatively, D is TRBD1 (5 bases). Germline V gene sequence: CDR1 MNHEY, CDR2 SVGAGI. CDR3 length equals 15 residues. Trimming cost V 0 bases and J 10 bases, with 13 bases left between them. The CDR3 region is CASSYSGQGHSPLHF. DNA of the CDR3: TGTGCCAGCAGTTACTCTGGGCAGGGTCACTCACCCCTCCACTTT.

The rearrangement joins TRBV24-1 to TRBJ1-1; D gene unclear. CDR1 is KGHDR and CDR2 is SFDVKD in the germline V gene. The length of the CDR3 is 13 residues. V was cut by 5 bases and J by 4 bases, with 10 bases left in between. DNA of the CDR3: TGTGCCACCAGTGCCCCGGCGAGCACTGAAGCTTTCTTT. Its protein product is CATSAPASTEAFF.

This clonotype was seen a handful of times. The chain employs TRBV25-1 and TRBJ2-3; 10 bases map to TRBD2. Per the germline V gene, CDR1 is MGHDK and CDR2 is SYGVNS. This CDR3 region has 16 residues. The V and J ends lost 1 base and 5 bases, in that order; junction bases with no gene match: 6. CDR3 sequence (DNA): TGTGCCAGCAGTGAATCGGAGCGGGAGGGCGAAGATACGCAGTATTTT. Encoded protein: CASSESEREGEDTQYF.

This clonotype was seen repeatedly, ten times or more. The chain carries TRBV6-5 and TRBJ1-3, with D maybe TRBD1 (5 bases). V shed 8 bases and J shed 2 bases, with 7 bases lying between them. The CDR3 consists of 12 residues. Germline CDR1 reads MNHEY; CDR2 reads SVGAGI. This chain's CDR3 is CASRGAGNTIYF. The CDR3 bases are TGTGCCAGCCGGGGGGCTGGAAACACCATATATTTT.

This clonotype was seen repeatedly, ten times or more. The chain joins TRBV7-9 to TRBJ1-5; perhaps TRBD1 as D (5 bases). This CDR3 comprises 13 residues. Trimming pared 6 bases from V and 5 bases from J, leaving 11 bases between. CDR1 is SEHNR and CDR2 is FQNEAQ in the germline V gene (reference sequence). The CDR3 is CASSLWGDQPQHF. CDR3 coding DNA: TGTGCCAGCAGTTTATGGGGGGATCAGCCCCAGCATTTT.

The chain carries TRBV7-2 and TRBJ2-7, with a tentative D call TRBD2 (6 bases). With 5 bases removed from V and 2 bases from J, the gap between germline ends came to 22 bases. The germline CDR1 and CDR2 sequences are SGHTA and FQGNSA. CDR3 length equals 17 residues. The chain's CDR3 is CASSPGTPPHIAYEQYF. The CDR3 DNA follows: TGTGCCAGCAGCCCTGGGACTCCACCTCACATAGCCTACGAGCAGTACTTC.

The count of this clonotype is one. One end of the junction is discordant with germline, which a read error may explain. The chain uses TRBV11-1 and TRBJ2-2; D is perhaps TRBD2 (5 bases). CDR3 length: 10 amino acids. Germline V CDR1 and CDR2: SGHAT, FQDESV (reference sequence). This CDR3 reads CASSLRELLF. The CDR3, as DNA: TGTGCCAGCAGCTTAAGGGAGCTGCTTTTT.

This sequence joins TRBV7-4 and TRBJ2-2; D unclear. The germline gives CDR1 SGHVT, CDR2 SQSDAQ. V was pared by 0 bases and J by 7 bases, with 6 bases between. This CDR3 spans 13 amino acids. Here the CDR3 reads CASSLAFFGELFF. The CDR3 DNA reads as TGTGCCAGCAGCTTAGCGTTCTTCGGGGAGCTGTTTTTT.

CDR3 protein: CASSLARDLGTPLHF. In nucleotides, the CDR3 is TGTGCCAGCAGCTTAGCCCGGGATCTGGGGACACCCCTCCACTTT. The chain has TRBV7-8 and TRBJ1-6; no clear D. CDR1 is SGHVS and CDR2 is FQNEAQ in the germline V gene. Trimming removed 0 bases at V and 11 bases at J, with 14 bases between. This CDR3 is 15 amino acids long.

The J gene is TRBJ1-1, the V gene TRBV29-1; TRBD1 agrees at 9 bases. This CDR3 is 16 amino acids long. Trimming at V came to 4 bases and at J to 1 base, leaving 10 bases not matched to a gene. CDR1 and CDR2 (germline): SQVTM, ANQGSEA. The CDR3 loop is CSVGGRDRAGNTEAFF. In nucleotides, the CDR3 is TGCAGCGTTGGGGGTCGGGACAGGGCCGGGAACACTGAAGCTTTCTTT. Supplemented by reference TRBV29-1 and TRBJ1-1, the full variable domain reads SAVISQKPSRDICQRGTSLTIQCQVDSQVTMMFWYRQQPGQSLTLIATANQGSEATYESGFVIDKFPISRPNLTFSTLTVSNMSPEDSSIYLCSVGGRDRAGNTEAFFGQGTRLTVV.

The V and J genes are TRBV10-3 and TRBJ2-5; D unclear. CDR3 size: 13 residues. The V end was cut by 5 bases, the J end by 5 bases, with 12 bases between. Germline CDR1 is ENHRY and CDR2 is SYGVKD. For the CDR3, the DNA is TGTGCCATCAGTCTTGGCAATGGGGAGACCCAGTACTTC. It translates to CAISLGNGETQYF.

This clonotype has a handful of counts. The chain carries TRBV6-5 and TRBJ2-5; 7 bases match TRBD1. The germline CDR1 and CDR2 sequences are MNHEY and SVGAGI. V trimming: 5 bases; J trimming: 0 bases; junction bases outside the gene matches: 6. This CDR3 comprises 15 residues. Written as DNA, the CDR3 is TGTGCCAGCAGTAGGATGGACAGGAACCAAGAGACCCAGTACTTC. Translating it yields CASSRMDRNQETQYF.

This clonotype was counted at least ten times. The J gene is TRBJ2-2, the V gene TRBV10-3, with D possibly being TRBD1 (6 bases). The CDR3 is 15 residues long. V was pared by 7 bases and J by 0 bases, with 12 bases between. Germline CDR1 and CDR2: ENHRY and SYGVKD. The CDR3 loop reads CAINRDTSNTGELFF. The CDR3 nucleotides are TGTGCCATCAACCGGGACACCTCGAACACCGGGGAGCTGTTTTTT.

This clonotype was counted ten times or more. The chain employs TRBV15 and TRBJ1-1, with D hard to call. Trimming took off 3 bases at V and 5 bases at J, with 16 bases between the two ends. The germline gives CDR1 LNHNV, CDR2 YYDKDF (reference sequence). The CDR3 is 15 amino acids. The CDR3 is CATSRVDWEDTEAFF. CDR3 in DNA: TGTGCCACCAGCAGGGTCGATTGGGAGGATACTGAAGCTTTCTTT. The entire variable domain, with the rest obtained from reference TRBV15 and TRBJ1-1, is as follows: DAMVIQNPRYQVTQFGKPVTLSCSQTLNHNVMYWYQQKSSQAPKLLFHYYDKDFNNEADTPDNFQSRRPNTSFCFLDIRSPGLGDTAMYLCATSRVDWEDTEAFFGQGTRLTVV.

In this sample, this clonotype turned up a few times. This chain joins TRBV6-5 and TRBJ2-7; the match to TRBD2 covers 11 bases. Germline V gene data show CDR1 as MNHEY and CDR2 as SVGAGI. The CDR3 runs to 15 residues. V gave up 2 bases and J gave up 5 bases; unmatched junction bases: 5. CDR3 nucleotides: TGTGCCAGCAGTTACGCTAGCGGGAGGTACCACGAGCAGTACTTC. Residues: CASSYASGRYHEQYF.

This clonotype has ten or more counts. The CDR3: CASTRTGQYGYTF. The CDR3 nucleotides read TGTGCCAGCACTAGAACGGGACAGTATGGCTACACCTTC. V gene TRBV2 combines with J gene TRBJ1-2, with 7 nucleotides matching TRBD1. There are 13 residues in the CDR3. The germline V gene encodes CDR1 SNHLY and CDR2 FYNNEI. With 7 bases clipped from V and 5 bases from J, the junction kept 7 bases outside the gene matches.

The chain combines TRBV7-3 with TRBJ2-7; 9 positions agree with TRBD1. Germline values: CDR1 SGHTA, CDR2 FQGTGA. The trim removed 4 bases at V and 2 bases at J, leaving 6 bases unmatched. The CDR3 loop spans 15 amino acids. The CDR3 is CASSWTGAGPYEQYF. The CDR3 nucleotides read TGTGCCAGCAGCTGGACAGGGGCCGGACCCTACGAGCAGTACTTC.

In its sample, this clonotype was seen many times. This chain links TRBV9 with TRBJ1-1; D call uncertain. CDR1 and CDR2 from the germline V gene are SGDLS and YYNGEE. The CDR3 consists of 15 residues. V shed 0 bases and J shed 1 base, with 10 bases lying between them. CDR3 DNA: TGTGCCAGCAGCGTAGGTTCCGGAGGGAACACTGAAGCTTTCTTT. This translates into CASSVGSGGNTEAFF.